Presented here are 31 T cell receptor beta chains from one specimen sequenced in a study of T cells in Graves' hyperthyroidism and ophthalmopathy (dated by TCRdb to about 2019). The library came from multiplex PCR. The sequencer listed for this sample is Illumina HiSeq 2000. The TCR beta CDR3 regions were amplified from the RNA transcripts. A first-round RT-PCR of the TCR CDR3 used the HTBI primer set with the Qiagen OneStep RT-PCR kit. In TCRdb, the public reads were trimmed at Q25 with fastp and aligned with MiXCR, with productive beta chains retained. Under each unique CDR3 protein, matching rows form one entry showing the most common genes and DNA. Here the sample has hundreds of thousands of distinct CDR3 sequences; roughly 20% occur a single time. 30% to 40% of the sample is held by the ten biggest clonotypes. The sequenced sample consisted of blood. The receptors here all came from a young man with Graves' ophthalmopathy.

The rearrangement joins TRBV5-1 to TRBJ2-1; 9 bases are a match to TRBD2. Per germline, CDR1 SGHRS and CDR2 YFSETQ. There are 14 residues in the CDR3. With V trimmed by 0 bases and J by 9 bases, 4 bases remained unmatched. The CDR3 DNA sequence: TGCGCCAGCAGCTTGGGCGGCGGGAGGGGTGAGCAGTTCTTC. As protein: CASSLGGGRGEQFF. Full variable domain (rest looked up from reference TRBV5-1 and TRBJ2-1): KAGVTQTPRYLIKTRGQQVTLSCSPISGHRSVSWYQQTPGQGLQFLFEYFSETQRNKGNFPGRFSGRQFSNSRSEMNVSTLELGDSALYLCASSLGGGRGEQFFGPGTRLTVL.

This clonotype was observed a few times. The V call is TRBV7-9, the J call TRBJ2-5; the match to TRBD2 covers 15 bases. J gave up 3 bases and V 4 bases, and 9 bases lay outside the gene matches. Germline CDR1 and CDR2: SEHNR and FQNEAQ (reference sequence). The CDR3 has 18 residues. CDR3 region: CASSSSRGLAGGKETQYF. Written as DNA, the CDR3 is TGTGCCAGCAGCTCCTCACGGGGACTAGCGGGAGGAAAAGAGACCCAGTACTTC.

Comments on this clonotype: A read error may be the cause here, since a much bigger clone is one base away. This rearrangement joins TRBV11-2 to TRBJ2-7; weak D call: TRBD1 (6 bases). V was shortened by 2 bases and J by 5 bases, with 13 bases between the two germline ends. The germline V gene has CDR1 SGHAT and CDR2 FQNNGV. The CDR3 loop spans 14 amino acids. CDR3 DNA: TGTGCCAGCAGCTTATCGACAGGTATCGACGAGCAGTACTTC. It encodes CASSLSTGIDEQYF.

CDR3 coding DNA: TGTGCCAGCAGTTTAACGGGACTAGCATCCCTCTCCTACGAGCAGTACTTC. This gives the protein CASSLTGLASLSYEQYF. The V gene is TRBV27, the J gene TRBJ2-7, with 9 bases aligning to TRBD2. Germline CDR1 and CDR2: MNHEY and SMNVEV (reference sequence). Trimming removed 2 bases from V and 0 bases from J; junction bases left unmatched: 8. The CDR3 extends over 17 amino acids.

A note on this clonotype: A much larger clone differs from this one at a single base, so this may be a read error. This rearrangement joins TRBV7-2 to TRBJ2-1; 10 bases match TRBD2. Germline V gene data show CDR1 as SGHTA and CDR2 as FQGNSA. Germline trimming cut 6 bases from V and 7 bases from J; bases unmatched to any gene: 9. The CDR3 sequence is 15 residues long. The CDR3 sequence: CASRQSGRAGNEQFF. CDR3 nucleotide sequence: TGTGCCAGCAGACAGAGCGGGAGGGCTGGGAATGAGCAGTTCTTC.

The genes are TRBV4-2 and TRBJ1-5, with 7 bases matching TRBD1. Trimming cost V 5 bases and J 4 bases; bases outside gene matches: 5. There are 14 residues in the CDR3. In germline, CDR1 is LGHNA, CDR2 YNFKEQ. CDR3 DNA: TGTGCCAGCAGCGGGACAGCCGAGAATCAGCCCCAGCATTTT. Translated, it gives CASSGTAENQPQHF.

V usage is TRBV11-2 and J usage is TRBJ2-1, with D perhaps TRBD2 (6 bases). The V and J ends lost 1 base and 8 bases respectively, with 27 bases between them. The CDR3 is 19 amino acids. Germline V gene sequence: CDR1 SGHAT, CDR2 FQNNGV. For the CDR3, the DNA is TGTGCCAGCAGCTTAGGTTTGGCCGGGATGGCGGGAAGTAACGATGAGCAGTTCTTC. As protein: CASSLGLAGMAGSNDEQFF.

The chain couples TRBV4-2 to TRBJ2-1; 9 bases agree with TRBD2. This CDR3 region has 15 residues. V gave up 5 bases and J gave up 6 bases; unmatched junction bases: 8. The germline CDR1 and CDR2 sequences are LGHNA and YNFKEQ. CDR3 residues: CASSSPGLAPNEQFF. DNA for the CDR3: TGTGCCAGCAGCTCACCGGGACTAGCTCCCAATGAGCAGTTCTTC.

This clonotype was counted at least ten times. This chain links TRBV2 with TRBJ1-5; no definite D call. CDR1 and CDR2 (germline): SNHLY, FYNNEI. The CDR3 is made up of 15 amino acids. V was shortened by 3 bases and J by 0 bases, with 9 bases between the two germline ends. The DNA of the CDR3 is TGTGCCAGCAGTGACGGCGATTATAGCAATCAGCCCCAGCATTTT. This codes for CASSDGDYSNQPQHF. Supplemented by reference TRBV2 and TRBJ1-5, the full variable domain reads EPEVTQTPSHQVTQMGQEVILRCVPISNHLYFYWYRQILGQKVEFLVSFYNNEISEKSEIFDDQFSVERPDGSNFTLKIRSTKLEDSAMYFCASSDGDYSNQPQHFGDGTRLSIL.

The chain has TRBV13 and TRBJ2-2, with 7 bases fitting TRBD1. Trimming at V came to 5 bases and at J to 1 base, leaving 7 bases not matched to a gene. Germline CDR1 reads PRHDT; CDR2 reads FYEKMQ (reference sequence). The CDR3 runs to 16 residues. The CDR3 DNA reads TGTGCCAGCAGCGGACAGACAGGGATGAACACCGGGGAGCTGTTTTTT. Its translation: CASSGQTGMNTGELFF.

The chain combines TRBV3-1 with TRBJ1-4, with D possibly being TRBD1 (5 bases). The ends were cut back, 0 bases at V and 7 bases at J, with 9 bases in the middle. The CDR3 consists of 14 residues. Per the germline V gene, CDR1 is LGHDT and CDR2 is YNNKEL (reference sequence). CDR3 sequence reads: CASSQEGVFEKLFF. DNA of the CDR3: TGTGCCAGCAGCCAAGAGGGGGTATTTGAAAAACTGTTTTTT.

This clonotype was counted ten times or more. V gene TRBV11-2 combines with J gene TRBJ2-7, with D maybe TRBD2 (6 bases). V lost 6 bases and J 2 bases, leaving 11 bases between the germline ends. The CDR3 is 13 amino acids. Germline CDR1 reads SGHAT; CDR2 reads FQNNGV. CDR3 residues: CASSRDSAYEQYF. DNA for the CDR3: TGTGCCAGCAGTCGGGACTCGGCCTACGAGCAGTACTTC.

This clonotype has more than one count but fewer than ten. This chain joins TRBV7-2 and TRBJ2-1; D possibly corresponds to TRBD1 (6 bases). The CDR3 totals 13 residues. Looked up from germline, CDR1 is SGHTA and CDR2 is FQGNSA. V lost 1 base, J lost 12 bases, and 13 bases lay in between. The CDR3 coding sequence is TGTGCCAGCAGCTTAGGGACAGCTCAGGGGCAGTTCTTC. Residues: CASSLGTAQGQFF.

This clonotype was recorded at least ten times. V and J are TRBV18 and TRBJ1-4; D call uncertain. CDR1 is KGHSH, CDR2 LQKENI, per germline. Trimming took off 4 bases at V and 7 bases at J, with 10 bases between the two ends. This CDR3 has 13 residues. CDR3 in amino acids: CASSLPAGEKLFF. CDR3 bases: TGTGCCAGCTCACTTCCCGCAGGTGAAAAACTGTTTTTT.

This clonotype was picked up many times. CDR3 DNA: TGTGCCAGCAGCGAGGGCCCCGCCGGCGACACTGAAGCTTTCTTT. Encoded protein: CASSEGPAGDTEAFF. The chain has TRBV4-2 and TRBJ1-1; no definite D call. V lost 5 bases, J lost 3 bases, and 16 bases lay in between. The CDR3 loop spans 15 amino acids. Germline-derived CDR1 and CDR2 are LGHNA and YNFKEQ.

This clonotype has more than one count but fewer than ten. V gene TRBV2 combines with J gene TRBJ2-5; TRBD2 matches 14 bases. V dropped 5 bases and J dropped 14; count of bases not matched to a gene: 7. Germline V lookup: CDR1 SNHLY, CDR2 FYNNEI. The CDR3 sequence is 13 residues long. The CDR3 DNA is TGTGCCAGCAGTTATCCGGGACTAGCGGGAGTTTACTTC. Its protein product is CASSYPGLAGVYF.

The chain recombines TRBV2 with TRBJ2-7; TRBD2 matches at 11 bases. The trim removed 8 bases at V and 2 bases at J, leaving 8 bases unmatched. The CDR3 spans 15 residues. The germline V gene encodes CDR1 SNHLY and CDR2 FYNNEI. CDR3 in amino acids: CASVLGTSGAYEQYF. In DNA form, the CDR3 reads TGTGCCAGCGTACTCGGGACTAGCGGAGCCTACGAGCAGTACTTC.

This clonotype was counted between two and nine times. The V and J genes are TRBV20-1 and TRBJ2-1; D might be TRBD2 (5 bases). The V end was cut by 6 bases, the J end by 9 bases, with 15 bases between. This CDR3 contains 12 residues. Per the germline V gene, CDR1 is DFQATT and CDR2 is SNEGSKA (reference sequence). CDR3 coding DNA: TGCAGTGCAGCCTTCTACGGGGTTGAGCAGTTCTTC. It encodes CSAAFYGVEQFF.

V gene TRBV10-2 combines with J gene TRBJ2-1; no definite D call. The V gene lost 2 bases and the J gene lost 2 bases, with 7 bases spanning the gap. The CDR3 sequence is 14 residues long. Germline V gives CDR1 WSHSY, CDR2 SAAADI. DNA for the CDR3: TGCGCCAGCAGTGAGGCGTCAACCTACAATGAGCAGTTCTTC. Amino acid sequence: CASSEASTYNEQFF.

The chain couples TRBV11-2 to TRBJ2-7, with 7 bases matching TRBD1. The CDR3 is 15 residues long. J gave up 2 bases and V 5 bases, and 9 bases lay outside the gene matches. Germline assignment: CDR1 SGHAT and CDR2 FQNNGV. CDR3 residues: CASSKLTGTAYEQYF. The CDR3 region has the DNA TGTGCCAGCAGCAAATTGACAGGGACAGCCTACGAGCAGTACTTC.

The chain recombines TRBV29-1 with TRBJ2-7; D call uncertain. CDR3 size: 11 residues. Germline lookup yields CDR1 SQVTM and CDR2 ANQGSEA. Trimming pared 4 bases from V and 4 bases from J, leaving 8 bases between. The CDR3 DNA is TGCAGCGTTGGACACTATTACGAGCAGTACTTC. Its translation: CSVGHYYEQYF.

Ten or more counts support this clonotype. The chain couples TRBV3-1 to TRBJ2-5; 7 bases are shared with TRBD2. The V gene end was trimmed by 0 bases and the J gene end by 5 bases; junction bases not matched to a gene: 3. Germline V CDR1 and CDR2: LGHDT, YNNKEL (reference sequence). The CDR3 contains 14 residues. The CDR3 reads CASSQDNGGETQYF. CDR3 bases: TGTGCCAGCAGCCAAGACAACGGGGGGGAGACCCAGTACTTC.

The chain combines TRBV20-1 with TRBJ2-6; D gene unclear. The CDR3 spans 14 residues. Germline V gene sequence: CDR1 DFQATT, CDR2 SNEGSKA (reference sequence). V dropped 2 bases and J dropped 1 base, with 6 bases sitting between them. The CDR3: CSARQPSGANVLTF. The CDR3 region has the DNA TGCAGTGCTAGACAACCTTCTGGGGCCAACGTCCTGACTTTC.

V usage is TRBV5-6 and J usage is TRBJ2-1; the match to TRBD2 covers 7 bases. The V gene's germline CDR1 is SGHDT and CDR2 YYEEEE. Losses at the gene ends were 3 bases for V and 9 bases for J; bases not matched to a gene: 9. CDR3 length: 14 amino acids. The CDR3: CASSSAGPGGEQFF. CDR3 nucleotides: TGTGCCAGCAGCTCGGCGGGTCCGGGGGGTGAGCAGTTCTTC.

This clonotype was picked up a small number of times. J is TRBJ2-7 and V is TRBV20-1; tentatively, D is TRBD2 (6 bases). Germline loops: CDR1 DFQATT, CDR2 SNEGSKA (reference sequence). Trimming left V 3 bases short and J 2 bases short, with 11 bases between. This CDR3 has 13 residues. The CDR3 bases are TGCAGTGCTAGTAGCGGACAAACCTACGAGCAGTACTTC. Protein sequence: CSASSGQTYEQYF.

This clonotype has at least ten counts. This chain links TRBV7-2 with TRBJ2-1; tentative D call: TRBD2 (6 bases). The length of the CDR3 is 14 residues. In germline, CDR1 is SGHTA, CDR2 FQGNSA. Trimming took off 5 bases at V and 3 bases at J, with 11 bases between the two ends. CDR3 region: CASSSGRIYNEQFF. The CDR3 DNA reads TGTGCCAGCAGCAGCGGGCGGATCTACAATGAGCAGTTCTTC.

In DNA, the CDR3 is TGTGCCAGCAGGCGGATAATGAACACTGAAGCTTTCTTT. Residues: CASRRIMNTEAFF. J is TRBJ1-1 and V is TRBV28; no clear D gene. This CDR3 has 13 amino acids. V shed 6 bases and J shed 0 bases, with 8 bases lying between them. Germline CDR1 MDHEN, CDR2 SYDVKM. Variable domain in full (rest from reference TRBV28 and TRBJ1-1): DVKVTQSSRYLVKRTGEKVFLECVQDMDHENMFWYRQDPGLGLRLIYFSYDVKMKEKGDIPEGYSVSREKKERFSLILESASTNQTSMYLCASRRIMNTEAFFGQGTRLTVV.

This sequence joins TRBV29-1 and TRBJ1-1, with D maybe TRBD1 (6 bases). Germline V lookup: CDR1 SQVTM, CDR2 ANQGSEA. Trimming pared 5 bases from V and 5 bases from J, leaving 15 bases between. The CDR3 is 13 amino acids. Here the CDR3 DNA reads TGCAGCGTTAGGGGGGTGTTAGAGACTGAAGCTTTCTTT. Translation gives CSVRGVLETEAFF.

This clonotype has more than one count but fewer than ten. V is TRBV30 and J is TRBJ1-1; the D is unclear. CDR3 length: 15 residues. In germline, CDR1 is GTSNPN, CDR2 SVGIG (reference sequence). Between the trimmed V and J ends, which lost 2 bases and 1 base, there was a span of 14 bases. The CDR3 here is CAWSTHRGPNTEAFF. As DNA, the CDR3 is TGTGCCTGGAGTACCCACAGAGGGCCGAACACTGAAGCTTTCTTT. Combining the CDR3 with reference TRBV30 and TRBJ1-1 gives the whole variable domain SQTIHQWPATLVQPVGSPLSLECTVEGTSNPNLYWYRQAAGRGLQLLFYSVGIGQISSEVPQNLSASRPQDRQFILSSKKLLLSDSGFYLCAWSTHRGPNTEAFFGQGTRLTVV.

V usage is TRBV6-6 and J usage is TRBJ2-5; the D is unclear. There are 15 residues in the CDR3. CDR1 MNHNY and CDR2 SVGAGI come from the germline V gene (reference sequence). V gave up 0 bases and J gave up 1 base, with 9 bases separating them. The CDR3 nucleotides are TGTGCCAGCAGTTACTCGATGAGCCCCCAAGAGACCCAGTACTTC. Translated, it gives CASSYSMSPQETQYF.

This clonotype was seen only a few times. V is TRBV4-3 and J is TRBJ1-1; the D is unclear. The CDR3 has 15 amino acids. Germline lookup yields CDR1 LGHNA and CDR2 YSLEER. Trimming removed 0 bases from V and 0 bases from J, with 8 bases in between. CDR3 bases: TGCGCCAGCAGCCAAGACGGTCACTTGAACACTGAAGCTTTCTTT. It encodes CASSQDGHLNTEAFF.